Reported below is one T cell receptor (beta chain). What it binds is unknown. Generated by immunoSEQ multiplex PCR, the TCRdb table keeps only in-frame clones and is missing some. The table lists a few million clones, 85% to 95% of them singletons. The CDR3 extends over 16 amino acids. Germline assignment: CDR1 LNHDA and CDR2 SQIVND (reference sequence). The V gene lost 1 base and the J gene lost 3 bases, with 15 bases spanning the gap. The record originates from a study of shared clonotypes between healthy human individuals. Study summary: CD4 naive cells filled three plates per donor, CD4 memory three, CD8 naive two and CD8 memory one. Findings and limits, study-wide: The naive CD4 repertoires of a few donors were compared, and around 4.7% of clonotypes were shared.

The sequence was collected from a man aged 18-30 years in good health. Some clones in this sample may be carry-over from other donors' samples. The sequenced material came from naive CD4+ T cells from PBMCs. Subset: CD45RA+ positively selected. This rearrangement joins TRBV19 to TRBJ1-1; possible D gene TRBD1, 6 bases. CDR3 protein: CASSIAPRGVDTEAFF. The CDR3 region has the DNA TGTGCCAGTAGTATAGCCCCTAGGGGGGTGGACACTGAAGCTTTCTTT.